Following are 9 T cell receptor beta chains from one sample sequenced in a study of T cell responses to AZD1222 COVID-19 vaccine. Assay used: immunoSEQ multiplex PCR; TCRdb lists only in-frame clones, some missing. This table has approximately 150,000 clones, about nine tenths appearing once. Source: peripheral blood, taken on day 0 of AZD1222 vaccination. Receptor source: an adult in good health.

The rearrangement joins TRBV10-1 to TRBJ2-5; D is tentatively TRBD1 or TRBD2 (5 bases each). This CDR3 contains 14 residues. The V end was cut by 5 bases, the J end by 1 base, with 11 bases between. CDR1 WNHNN and CDR2 SYGVQD come from the germline V gene (reference sequence). The CDR3 is CASSPSGTQETQYF. The CDR3, as DNA: TGCGCCAGCAGTCCGTCAGGGACCCAAGAGACCCAGTACTTC.

CDR3 coding DNA: TGTGCCATCAGTGAGTCGAATCAGGGTATGAAGAACACCATATATTTT. Encoded protein: CAISESNQGMKNTIYF. The rearrangement uses TRBV10-3 and TRBJ1-3; TRBD1 might be the D (5 bases). Looked up from germline, CDR1 is ENHRY and CDR2 is SYGVKD. Between the trimmed V and J ends, which lost 0 bases and 7 bases, there was a span of 16 bases. The CDR3 is 16 residues long.

This chain joins TRBV6-1 and TRBJ2-1, with 8 bases aligning to TRBD2. Trimming took 2 bases from V and 4 from J; bases not matched to a gene: 7. Germline CDR1 MNHNS, CDR2 SASEGT. The CDR3 loop spans 16 amino acids. The CDR3 DNA reads as TGTGCCAGCAGTGAATCAGGGACTAGTTTTTACAATGAGCAGTTCTTC. It encodes CASSESGTSFYNEQFF.

V gene TRBV7-8 combines with J gene TRBJ1-5; TRBD1 matches 7 bases. V was clipped by 1 base and J by 12 bases; unmatched bases: 6. CDR1 is SGHVS, CDR2 FQNEAQ, per germline. The CDR3 is 13 residues long. The CDR3 reads CASSLEVGGGQHF. In DNA, the CDR3 is TGTGCCAGCAGCTTAGAGGTAGGGGGCGGCCAGCATTTT. Supplemented by reference TRBV7-8 and TRBJ1-5, the full variable domain reads GAGVSQSPRYKVAKRGQDVALRCDPISGHVSLFWYQQALGQGPEFLTYFQNEAQLDKSGLPSDRFFAERPEGSVSTLKIQRTQQEDSAVYLCASSLEVGGGQHFGDGTRLSIL.

The chain uses TRBV5-1 and TRBJ1-5, with D uncertain. V was shortened by 3 bases and J by 5 bases, with 12 bases between the two germline ends. Germline-derived CDR1 and CDR2 are SGHRS and YFSETQ. The CDR3 runs 14 residues. In DNA form, the CDR3 reads TGCGCCAGCAGCTACTGGGCTGGGGATCAGCCCCAGCATTTT. Its protein is CASSYWAGDQPQHF.

The rearrangement joins TRBV27 to TRBJ2-7; tentatively, D is TRBD2 (6 bases). V shed 2 bases and J shed 2 bases, with 10 bases lying between them. The CDR3 extends over 14 amino acids. The germline V gene has CDR1 MNHEY and CDR2 SMNVEV (reference sequence). DNA for the CDR3: TGTGCCAGCAGTTTAGGAGGGACCACCTACGAGCAGTACTTC. It is translated as CASSLGGTTYEQYF.

The CDR3 nucleotides are TGTGCCAGCAGCTCGCAGGGGTCAGGGAATTCACCCCTCCACTTT. Amino acid sequence: CASSSQGSGNSPLHF. This sequence joins TRBV27 and TRBJ1-6; the D gene is possibly TRBD1 (6 bases). The CDR3 is made up of 15 amino acids. The germline V gene encodes CDR1 MNHEY and CDR2 SMNVEV (reference sequence). The V end was cut by 6 bases, the J end by 7 bases, with 16 bases between.

This chain's CDR3 is CASSSGMNTEAFF. CDR3 bases: TGCGCCAGCAGCTCCGGAATGAACACTGAAGCTTTCTTT. V and J are TRBV5-1 and TRBJ1-1; no clear D. CDR1 is SGHRS and CDR2 is YFSETQ in the germline V gene. CDR3 size: 13 residues. Trimming stripped 3 bases from V and 0 bases from J, with 6 bases between.

The chain joins TRBV2 to TRBJ1-4; unclear D gene. The CDR3 extends over 16 amino acids. The germline V gene has CDR1 SNHLY and CDR2 FYNNEI. The V end was cut by 6 bases, the J end by 0 bases, with 14 bases between. The CDR3 is CASSPGVAATNEKLFF. The CDR3 nucleotides read TGTGCCAGCAGCCCCGGGGTGGCTGCAACTAATGAAAAACTGTTTTTT.